This passage covers 29 T cell receptor beta chains from one sample sequenced in a study of T cells in Graves' hyperthyroidism and ophthalmopathy. Regions amplified from RNA transcripts were the TCR beta CDR3 regions. HTBI primers drove first-round RT-PCR of the TCR CDR3. TCRdb re-derived calls from the multiplex PCR reads in MiXCR, one entry per CDR3 protein. The table shows 600,000 or so distinct CDR3 sequences, with about a sixth occurring only once. The sample taken for sequencing was blood. These receptors all come from a woman aged 25 to 39 with Graves' hyperthyroidism.

This clonotype has only a few counts. The DNA for the CDR3 is TGTGCCACCAGCAGAGAGAAGTCCTGGCCCCAGCATTTT. Its translation: CATSREKSWPQHF. This chain connects TRBV15 to TRBJ1-5, with D hard to call. V dropped 0 bases and J dropped 9 bases, with 9 bases sitting between them. The CDR3 covers 13 residues. Germline loops: CDR1 LNHNV, CDR2 YYDKDF (reference sequence).

The chain is built from TRBV18 and TRBJ2-3; D gene uncertain. Looked up from germline, CDR1 is KGHSH and CDR2 is LQKENI. There are 16 residues in the CDR3. The germline V and J ends were trimmed by 3 bases and 0 bases, with 13 bases remaining between them. The CDR3 region has the DNA TGTGCCAGCTCACCTCTCGACTTGCTGAGCACAGATACGCAGTATTTT. This gives the protein CASSPLDLLSTDTQYF.

This clonotype has only a few counts. V gene TRBV6-1 combines with J gene TRBJ1-5, with TRBD1 identical over 9 bases. Losses at the gene ends were 4 bases for V and 6 bases for J; bases not matched to a gene: 7. CDR1 and CDR2 (germline): MNHNS, SASEGT. CDR3 length: 15 amino acids. CDR3 nucleotide sequence: TGTGCCAGCAGTGCCGACAGGGGGTACGGTCAGCCCCAGCATTTT. Its protein product is CASSADRGYGQPQHF.

This clonotype appeared many times. The chain employs TRBV7-9 and TRBJ2-3; weak D call: TRBD2 (5 bases). There are 12 residues in the CDR3. CDR1 SEHNR and CDR2 FQNEAQ come from the germline V gene (reference sequence). With 7 bases removed from V and 5 bases from J, the gap between germline ends came to 10 bases. CDR3 sequence (DNA): TGTGCCAGCACCCCCCGGGGAGATACGCAGTATTTT. The encoded protein is CASTPRGDTQYF.

This clonotype appeared a few times. The chain recombines TRBV18 with TRBJ2-5; 12 bases agree with TRBD1. The CDR3 is 15 residues long. J lost 6 bases, V lost 2 bases, and 4 bases had no gene match. Germline CDR1 and CDR2: KGHSH and LQKENI. This CDR3 is CASSPYGTGGQTQYF. The CDR3 coding sequence is TGTGCCAGCTCACCATATGGGACAGGGGGCCAGACCCAGTACTTC.

This clonotype came up many times. The rearrangement joins TRBV4-3 to TRBJ1-1; the D gene is possibly TRBD1 (5 bases). Per germline, CDR1 LGHNA and CDR2 YSLEER. This CDR3 is 12 amino acids long. Trimming removed 3 bases at V and 5 bases at J, with 7 bases between. This chain's CDR3 is CASSHQGTEAFF. DNA for the CDR3: TGCGCCAGCAGCCACCAGGGTACTGAAGCTTTCTTT.

This clonotype appeared a few times. The chain uses TRBV5-6 and TRBJ2-5; tentative D call: TRBD2 (6 bases). Germline CDR1 and CDR2: SGHDT and YYEEEE. CDR3 length equals 14 residues. Deletions cut 2 bases from V and 5 bases from J, with 13 bases between. As DNA, the CDR3 is TGTGCCAGCAGCTTCAAAGCTGGGGGGGAGACCCAGTACTTC. Its protein product is CASSFKAGGETQYF.

The V gene is TRBV12-3 or TRBV12-4, the J gene TRBJ2-1; 8 bases fit TRBD2. The CDR3 spans 15 residues. V dropped 1 base and J dropped 4; count of bases not matched to a gene: 3. CDR3 DNA: TGTGCCAGCAGTTTAGGGGGACTAGAGTACAATGAGCAGTTCTTC. This encodes CASSLGGLEYNEQFF.

This clonotype was detected many times. The rearrangement joins TRBV11-2 to TRBJ1-2; D gene ambiguous. V dropped 6 bases and J dropped 0 bases, with 14 bases sitting between them. Germline lookup yields CDR1 SGHAT and CDR2 FQNNGV. CDR3 size: 15 residues. Here the CDR3 reads CASRPGQAANYGYTF. The CDR3 bases are TGTGCCAGCAGACCCGGGCAGGCCGCTAACTATGGCTACACCTTC.

As regards this clonotype: It may be a read error: a sequence one base away is much more abundant. V gene TRBV27 combines with J gene TRBJ2-1; 10 bases match TRBD2. V dropped 4 bases and J dropped 3; count of bases not matched to a gene: 9. Germline values: CDR1 MNHEY, CDR2 SMNVEV (reference sequence). This CDR3 is 17 amino acids long. The DNA for the CDR3 is TGTGCCAGCAGTTCTACAAGCGGGAGGGAGCTCTACAATGAGCAGTTCTTC. Translating it yields CASSSTSGRELYNEQFF.

This clonotype was detected many times. The chain recombines TRBV20-1 with TRBJ2-7; unclear D gene. Germline V gene lookup returns CDR1 DFQATT and CDR2 SNEGSKA (reference sequence). The CDR3 extends over 13 amino acids. V was shortened by 8 bases and J by 4 bases, with 18 bases between the two germline ends. The CDR3 region is CSPGLNGEYEQYF. DNA for the CDR3: TGCAGTCCTGGTTTGAACGGAGAATACGAGCAGTACTTC.

This sequence joins TRBV6-2 or TRBV6-3 and TRBJ2-1; D gene unclear. Germline CDR1 is MNHEY and CDR2 is SVGEGT. V was trimmed by 5 bases and J by 7 bases, leaving 9 bases between them. CDR3 length equals 12 residues. CDR3 DNA: TGTGCCAGCAGTACGACCGTGAATGAGCAGTTCTTC. Amino acid sequence: CASSTTVNEQFF.

About this clonotype: This CDR3 fails to terminate in the conserved phenylalanine or tryptophan, so it likely reflects a read error. The gene calls are TRBV6-2 or TRBV6-3 and TRBJ2-7; 8 nucleotides match TRBD1. Looked up from germline, CDR1 is MNHEY and CDR2 is SVGEGT. The junction had 5 bases not matched to a gene; V was cut back by 2 bases and J by 5 bases. The CDR3 loop spans 14 amino acids. The CDR3 DNA reads TGTGCCAGCAGTTACCAGGACAGGGCCGACGAGCAGTACCTC. Its translation is CASSYQDRADEQYL.

The sample holds a few counts of this clonotype. The chain links TRBV5-4 to TRBJ1-1; TRBD1 aligns across 7 bases. Trimming at V came to 4 bases and at J to 7 bases, leaving 13 bases not matched to a gene. Germline-derived CDR1 and CDR2 are SGHNT and YYREEE (reference sequence). This CDR3 is built from 15 residues. The DNA of the CDR3 is TGTGCCAGCAGCCCGGCCCCAGGGGGAAGTTTTGAAGCTTTCTTT. Protein sequence: CASSPAPGGSFEAFF. Combining the CDR3 with reference TRBV5-4 and TRBJ1-1 gives the whole variable domain ETGVTQSPTHLIKTRGQQVTLRCSSQSGHNTVSWYQQALGQGPQFIFQYYREEENGRGNFPPRFSGLQFPNYSSELNVNALELDDSALYLCASSPAPGGSFEAFFGQGTRLTVV.

This clonotype was recorded once. V usage is TRBV7-2 and J usage is TRBJ2-7, with D possibly being TRBD2 (6 bases). Per the germline V gene, CDR1 is SGHTA and CDR2 is FQGNSA. CDR3 length: 14 residues. V shed 8 bases and J shed 5 bases, with 19 bases lying between them. The CDR3 nucleotides are TGTGCCAGCGGCTGGTTGGAGGGTACACACGAGCAGTACTTC. This translates into CASGWLEGTHEQYF.

This clonotype has a handful of counts. Here the CDR3 DNA reads TGTGCCAGCAGTTACGGGACAGGGAATTCACCCCTCCACTTT. Its translation is CASSYGTGNSPLHF. The chain links TRBV6-2 or TRBV6-3 to TRBJ1-6, with 9 bases that match TRBD1. Germline V lookup: CDR1 MNHEY, CDR2 SVGEGT. CDR3 size: 14 residues. Trimming removed 2 bases from V and 7 bases from J; junction bases left unmatched: 0.

This clonotype was detected only a few times. This sequence joins TRBV20-1 and TRBJ2-2; D may be TRBD1 (5 bases). Between the trimmed V and J ends, which lost 5 bases and 1 base, there was a span of 8 bases. Germline V gene lookup returns CDR1 DFQATT and CDR2 SNEGSKA (reference sequence). The length of the CDR3 is 13 residues. CDR3 sequence: CSAPGQNTGELFF. CDR3 in DNA: TGCAGTGCTCCCGGACAGAACACCGGGGAGCTGTTTTTT.

This clonotype has a count of ten or more. V usage is TRBV24-1 and J usage is TRBJ2-1; 7 positions agree with TRBD2. With 0 bases clipped from V and 6 bases from J, the junction kept 4 bases outside the gene matches. From germline, CDR1 is KGHDR and CDR2 SFDVKD. This CDR3 spans 15 amino acids. CDR3 coding DNA: TGTGCCACCAGTGATTTGGCGGGAGAAGGCAATGAGCAGTTCTTC. Translation: CATSDLAGEGNEQFF.

This chain uses TRBV2 with TRBJ1-5; D is uncertain. In germline, CDR1 is SNHLY, CDR2 FYNNEI. The CDR3 runs 16 residues. Trimming left V 8 bases short and J 0 bases short, with 17 bases between. CDR3 nucleotide sequence: TGTGCCAGCCGCGGTCGAACAGTTAATAGCAATCAGCCCCAGCATTTT. It encodes CASRGRTVNSNQPQHF.

This clonotype was seen ten or more times. The chain joins TRBV28 to TRBJ1-2; 9 positions agree with TRBD1. The CDR3 runs to 13 residues. Germline CDR1 reads MDHEN; CDR2 reads SYDVKM. The V gene end was trimmed by 6 bases and the J gene end by 6 bases; junction bases not matched to a gene: 5. The CDR3 DNA follows: TGTGCCAGCAGCTTCGGGACAGGGAATGGCTACACCTTC. Encoded protein: CASSFGTGNGYTF.

This clonotype was counted at least ten times. The chain couples TRBV3-1 to TRBJ2-7; D not certain. V was trimmed by 1 base and J by 7 bases, leaving 5 bases between them. The germline V gene has CDR1 LGHDT and CDR2 YNNKEL (reference sequence). The CDR3 consists of 11 residues. Written as DNA, the CDR3 is TGTGCCAGCAGCCAAGCGAGGGAGCAGTACTTC. The encoded protein is CASSQAREQYF.

The chain combines TRBV20-1 with TRBJ2-3; no clear D gene. The CDR3 runs 13 residues. Germline loops: CDR1 DFQATT, CDR2 SNEGSKA (reference sequence). V was trimmed by 0 bases and J by 1 base, leaving 5 bases between them. The DNA for the CDR3 is TGCAGTGCTAGAGATTGGGGCACAGATACGCAGTATTTT. This gives the protein CSARDWGTDTQYF.

This clonotype was picked up many times. The chain uses TRBV6-2 or TRBV6-3 and TRBJ1-1, with no clear D. The CDR3 extends over 18 amino acids. Trimming left V 2 bases short and J 0 bases short, with 19 bases between. The germline gives CDR1 MNHEY, CDR2 SVGEGT. CDR3 sequence: CASSYVSGQNHMNTEAFF. In nucleotides, the CDR3 is TGTGCCAGCAGTTACGTCTCAGGCCAGAATCACATGAACACTGAAGCTTTCTTT.

This clonotype was seen more than once but under ten times. The CDR3 region has the DNA TGTGCCACCAGCAGAGATCAGGTCGATACGCAGTATTTT. It is translated as CATSRDQVDTQYF. The chain has TRBV15 and TRBJ2-3; D ambiguous. Germline CDR1 LNHNV, CDR2 YYDKDF (reference sequence). This CDR3 comprises 13 residues. Trimming cost V 0 bases and J 6 bases, with 7 bases left between them.

This clonotype was seen at least ten times. V is TRBV15 and J is TRBJ2-3, with TRBD2 matching 11 bases. This CDR3 has 16 residues. The ends lost 0 bases at V and 6 bases at J; junction bases unmatched: 5. Germline values: CDR1 LNHNV, CDR2 YYDKDF (reference sequence). The CDR3 region is CATSRDPSGRWDTQYF. In nucleotides, the CDR3 is TGTGCCACCAGCAGAGATCCTAGCGGGAGGTGGGATACGCAGTATTTT.

The chain employs TRBV18 and TRBJ2-7; 7 nucleotides line up with TRBD2. V was clipped by 4 bases and J by 4 bases; unmatched bases: 7. Germline lookup yields CDR1 KGHSH and CDR2 LQKENI. The CDR3 totals 14 residues. CDR3 nucleotide sequence: TGTGCCAGCTCACTTCGGCGGGAGAGTTACGAGCAGTACTTC. Translated: CASSLRRESYEQYF.

The rearrangement uses TRBV28 and TRBJ1-4; D not resolved. Germline CDR1 reads MDHEN; CDR2 reads SYDVKM. V lost 6 bases and J 10 bases, leaving 12 bases between the germline ends. The CDR3 contains 12 residues. This CDR3 is CASSSRGRKLFF. The CDR3 nucleotides are TGTGCCAGCAGCTCCCGGGGAAGAAAACTGTTTTTT.

This clonotype came up many times. This chain uses TRBV20-1 with TRBJ2-7, with TRBD1 matching over 10 bases. CDR3 size: 16 residues. Germline V gene sequence: CDR1 DFQATT, CDR2 SNEGSKA (reference sequence). J lost 2 bases, V lost 6 bases, and 13 bases had no gene match. The CDR3 protein is CSAEPGGTGVTYEQYF. The CDR3 nucleotides read TGCAGTGCCGAACCCGGGGGGACAGGGGTAACCTACGAGCAGTACTTC.

The chain couples TRBV5-1 to TRBJ1-2; D may be TRBD1 (5 bases). Germline CDR1 reads SGHRS; CDR2 reads YFSETQ. The CDR3 consists of 16 residues. V was trimmed by 0 bases and J by 3 bases, leaving 15 bases between them. In DNA form, the CDR3 reads TGCGCCAGCAGCTTGGCCGGGGGGACCCCTGACTATGGCTACACCTTC. Its protein product is CASSLAGGTPDYGYTF. Based on the CDR3 plus reference TRBV5-1 and TRBJ1-2, the full variable domain is KAGVTQTPRYLIKTRGQQVTLSCSPISGHRSVSWYQQTPGQGLQFLFEYFSETQRNKGNFPGRFSGRQFSNSRSEMNVSTLELGDSALYLCASSLAGGTPDYGYTFGSGTRLTVV.